The rows below give T cell receptor beta chains drawn from one sample of a study of T cell clones after liver transplantation. The assay was immunoSEQ multiplex PCR, and TCRdb's table has in-frame clones only and misses some. The table lists tens of thousands of clones, 80% to 90% of them singletons. Here the sequenced sample was CD4+ T cells from blood, taken 48 months after liver transplant. The origin of the receptors is a human patient who received a liver transplant. Some of the T cells may derive from the graft donor. Each CDR3 is given with its conserved first and last residue. Fields, in order: J gene, D gene, clone size, V gene, CDR3 protein, CDR3 DNA. A D gene is named only where the DNA matches it firmly. Some rows have no size entry. The others give once, few or many, or a class for an expanded clone.

TRBJ2-7 TRBD1 . TRBV10-3 CAINPGQGRYEQYF TGTGCCATCAATCCCGGACAGGGTCGCTACGAGCAGTACTTC
TRBJ1-2 . . TRBV10-3 CAISESDTFNYGYTF TGTGCCATCAGTGAGTCTGACACATTTAACTATGGCTACACCTTC
TRBJ2-7 TRBD1 . TRBV15 CATSRSSTGGPYEQYF TGTGCCACCAGCAGATCCTCCACAGGGGGACCCTACGAGCAGTACTTC
TRBJ1-6 . . TRBV7-2 CASSLGVSNSPLHF TGTGCCAGCAGCTTAGGCGTCAGCAATTCACCCCTCCACTTT
TRBJ1-5 . . TRBV4-1 CASSYGRENQPQHF TGCGCCAGCAGTTACGGACGGGAGAATCAGCCCCAGCATTTT
TRBJ2-2 . . TRBV30 CAWSLPISGNTGELFF TGTGCCTGGAGTCTACCTATTAGCGGGAACACCGGGGAGCTGTTTTTT
TRBJ1-5 . . TRBV28 CASTLWGVGIGQPQHF TGTGCCAGCACCCTATGGGGGGTGGGTATAGGTCAGCCCCAGCATTTT
TRBJ2-5 . . TRBV18 CASSPGQQETQYF TGTGCCAGCTCACCAGGGCAACAAGAGACCCAGTACTTC
TRBJ1-1 . . TRBV21-1 CASGRGTEAFF TGTGCCAGCGGCAGGGGGACTGAAGCTTTCTTT
TRBJ2-3 TRBD1 . TRBV4-3 CASSQERGPRVSEGTDTQYF TGCGCCAGCAGCCAAGAGAGGGGGCCTAGGGTCTCGGAGGGCACAGATACGCAGTATTTT
TRBJ2-7 . . TRBV11-2 CASSLNQGLGEQYF TGTGCCAGCAGCTTAAATCAGGGTTTGGGCGAGCAGTACTTC
TRBJ1-5 TRBD1 . TRBV7-2 CASSYRQGDQPQHF TGTGCCAGCAGCTATAGACAGGGGGATCAGCCCCAGCATTTT
TRBJ2-2 . . TRBV7-2 CASSLGTGTPSSGELFF TGTGCCAGCAGCTTGGGAACAGGGACCCCTTCGAGCGGGGAGCTGTTTTTT
TRBJ2-1 TRBD2 few TRBV5-1 CASSLGGLAAYNEQFF TGCGCCAGCAGCTTGGGGGGACTAGCGGCCTACAATGAGCAGTTCTTC
TRBJ2-5 . . TRBV28 CASSQGKETQYF TGTGCCAGCAGCCAGGGGAAAGAGACCCAGTACTTC
TRBJ2-5 TRBD2 . TRBV7-2 CASSLAGLAGAETQYF TGTGCCAGCAGCTTAGCGGGGCTAGCGGGGGCAGAGACCCAGTACTTC
TRBJ1-1 . . TRBV5-4 CASSLEGNPEAFF TGTGCCAGCAGCTTGGAAGGGAACCCTGAAGCTTTCTTT
TRBJ2-7 . . TRBV30 CAWTRGRVYEQYF TGTGCCTGGACAAGGGGTAGGGTGTACGAGCAGTACTTC
TRBJ1-4 TRBD1 few TRBV28 CASSSPGTVNEKLFF TGTGCCAGCAGTTCCCCCGGGACAGTCAATGAAAAACTGTTTTTT
TRBJ1-1 . . TRBV28 CASTSPRGNTEAFF TGTGCCAGCACCTCCCCGCGGGGGAACACTGAAGCTTTCTTT
TRBJ2-3 . . TRBV11-3 CASSAGDRLYTDTQYF TGTGCCAGCAGCGCAGGGGATCGACTGTACACAGATACGCAGTATTTT
TRBJ1-2 TRBD1 once TRBV7-2 CASSLVHGQGHGYTF TGTGCCAGCAGCTTGGTTCACGGACAGGGGCATGGCTACACCTTC
TRBJ1-2 . . TRBV7-6 CASSPDRNYGYTF TGTGCCAGCAGCCCTGACAGAAACTATGGCTACACCTTC
TRBJ1-5 . . TRBV7-6 CASSPYGGSNQPQHF TGTGCCAGCAGCCCCTACGGGGGCAGCAATCAGCCCCAGCATTTT
TRBJ2-7 . . TRBV4-3 CASSQDISGGFYEQYF TGCGCCAGCAGCCAAGATATCAGCGGAGGATTCTACGAGCAGTACTTC
TRBJ2-1 TRBD1 . TRBV7-9 CASSLVFQDRGLYNEQFF TGTGCCAGCAGCTTAGTCTTCCAAGACAGGGGGCTTTACAATGAGCAGTTCTTC
TRBJ1-5 TRBD1 medium-sized TRBV28 CASRTGLFQPQHF TGTGCCAGCAGGACAGGGCTCTTTCAGCCCCAGCATTTT
TRBJ2-1 TRBD1 . TRBV18 CASSQDRDEQFF TGTGCCAGCTCCCAGGACAGGGATGAGCAGTTCTTC
TRBJ2-2 . . TRBV19 CASSRPAPNTGELFF TGTGCCAGTAGTAGGCCAGCGCCGAACACCGGGGAGCTGTTTTTT
TRBJ2-5 TRBD2 few TRBV5-4 CASSFGTSGGAGQTQYF TGTGCCAGCAGCTTCGGGACTAGCGGGGGGGCCGGTCAGACCCAGTACTTC
TRBJ2-1 . few TRBV29-1 CSVVARVEGQQFF TGCAGCGTTGTGGCCAGGGTAGAAGGCCAGCAATTCTTC
TRBJ2-2 . few TRBV28 CASSFGGTGELFF TGTGCCAGCAGTTTCGGGGGCACCGGGGAGCTGTTTTTT
TRBJ1-5 . . TRBV2 CASRTDINQPQHF TGTGCCAGCAGGACAGATATCAATCAGCCCCAGCATTTT
TRBJ2-2 TRBD1 . TRBV11-2 CASSLTGGRTGELFF TGTGCCAGCAGCCTGACAGGGGGCAGGACCGGGGAGCTGTTTTTT
TRBJ2-1 . once TRBV11-2 CASSYRQAQQDFYNEQFF TGTGCCAGCAGCTATCGACAGGCGCAACAAGACTTTTACAATGAGCAGTTCTTC
TRBJ1-5 . . TRBV6-5 CASKETGSGNQPQHF TGTGCCAGCAAAGAAACGGGGTCGGGCAATCAGCCCCAGCATTTT
TRBJ1-4 . . TRBV10-3 CAISDREGNEKLFF TGTGCCATCAGTGACAGGGAGGGTAATGAAAAACTGTTTTTT
TRBJ2-5 TRBD2 few TRBV7-6 CASSLFCSAGGQETQYF TGTGCCAGCAGCTTATTTTGTTCCGCGGGAGGGCAAGAGACCCAGTACTTC
TRBJ2-7 . . TRBV5-6 CASSLGAYEQYF TGTGCCAGCAGCCTGGGGGCCTACGAGCAGTACTTC
TRBJ1-1 . . TRBV6-5 CASNTEMNTEAFF TGTGCCAGCAATACAGAGATGAACACTGAAGCTTTCTTT
TRBJ2-1 . . TRBV4-3 CASSLVPPGSSYNEQFF TGCGCCAGCAGCTTGGTCCCGCCGGGGAGCTCCTACAATGAGCAGTTCTTC
TRBJ2-6 . . TRBV6-1 CATQGPYSGANVLTF TGTGCCACCCAGGGGCCGTACTCTGGGGCCAACGTCCTGACTTTC
TRBJ2-1 TRBD1 . TRBV7-8 CASSFPPQGKSGNEQFF TGTGCCAGCAGCTTCCCTCCACAGGGGAAGTCTGGCAATGAGCAGTTCTTC
TRBJ1-5 . . TRBV18 CASSPERNAQPQHF TGTGCCAGCTCACCCGAGCGCAACGCACAGCCCCAGCATTTT
TRBJ2-5 TRBD2 . TRBV11-2 CASSLAGGGAETQYF TGTGCCAGCAGCTTAGCCGGGGGAGGGGCGGAGACCCAGTACTTC
TRBJ2-3 TRBD1 . TRBV11-2 CASSLAGQVTDTQYF TGTGCCAGCAGCTTAGCTGGACAGGTCACAGATACGCAGTATTTT
TRBJ1-5 . . TRBV28 CASTLTAQPQHF TGTGCCAGCACCCTGACAGCCCAGCCCCAGCATTTT
TRBJ2-1 . . TRBV6-4 CASSDEMDSYNEQFF TGTGCCAGCAGTGACGAGATGGACTCCTACAATGAGCAGTTCTTC
TRBJ2-1 . . TRBV4-3 CASSRSTSISYNEQFF TGCGCCAGCAGCCGTTCGACTAGTATTTCCTACAATGAGCAGTTCTTC
TRBJ2-3 . . TRBV5-1 CASSFTGLPDTQYF TGCGCCAGCAGTTTTACAGGGCTTCCAGATACGCAGTATTTT
TRBJ2-5 . . TRBV7-7 CASSLAGTDRETQYF TGTGCCAGCAGCTTAGCGGGCACAGACCGGGAGACCCAGTACTTC
TRBJ2-3 TRBD2 . TRBV28 CASRGLAGGPSSDTQYF TGTGCCAGCCGTGGACTAGCGGGAGGGCCCTCTTCAGATACGCAGTATTTT
TRBJ2-7 . . TRBV7-2 CASSLAGVVVQYF TGTGCCAGCAGCTTAGCGGGAGTAGTCGTGCAGTACTTC
TRBJ2-1 . . TRBV6-5 CASSYSWGLINEQFF TGTGCCAGCAGTTACTCCTGGGGACTTATCAATGAGCAGTTCTTC
TRBJ1-4 . . TRBV19 CASAPGRATNEKLFF TGTGCCAGTGCCCCCGGGCGGGCAACTAATGAAAAACTGTTTTTT
TRBJ1-1 . . TRBV7-7 CASSPLGNTEAFF TGTGCCAGCAGCCCCCTAGGGAACACTGAAGCTTTCTTT
TRBJ1-5 . . TRBV6-1 CASSVTVSQRNQPQHF TGTGCCAGCAGTGTAACAGTCTCCCAACGCAATCAGCCCCAGCATTTT
TRBJ2-7 . . TRBV6-1 CALKGPAGYEQYF TGTGCCTTGAAAGGTCCAGCCGGCTACGAGCAGTACTTC
TRBJ2-3 . . TRBV6-1 CASIRTDTQYF TGTGCCAGCATCAGGACAGATACGCAGTATTTT
TRBJ2-3 . . TRBV11-1 CASSLRVQAHSTDTQYF TGTGCCAGCAGCCTAAGAGTCCAGGCGCATAGCACAGATACGCAGTATTTT